This T cell receptor (beta chain) originates from a study of T cells expressing NK-cell markers. Points from the study as a whole: Dominant NKG2C+ clonotypes in five to seven donors made up roughly 1.0-7.0% of CD8+ T cells. A handful of donors likewise had their CD3+CD56-NKG2C+ fraction led by these clonotypes.

The germline V gene encodes CDR1 SGHAT and CDR2 FQDESV (reference sequence). The CDR3 sequence is 17 residues long. Of note for this clonotype: The antigen remains unidentified.

TCR beta libraries carry UMIs added by 5'RACE template switching. TCRdb reanalyzed the 5' RACE reads, giving one entry per CDR3 protein sequence and no DNA. This sample's table has about 450,000 distinct CDR3 sequences. V is TRBV11-1 and J is TRBJ2-3; the TCRdb D gene call, TRBD2, has no DNA to confirm it. The clonotype originates from a woman between 18 and 70 years old in good health. Sequenced material: blood T cells: a sorted CD56 or NKG2C T cell subset, CD4+ or CD8+ T cells, or bulk PBMC T cells (not recorded which). The CDR3 here is CASSLALGRGRADTQYF.